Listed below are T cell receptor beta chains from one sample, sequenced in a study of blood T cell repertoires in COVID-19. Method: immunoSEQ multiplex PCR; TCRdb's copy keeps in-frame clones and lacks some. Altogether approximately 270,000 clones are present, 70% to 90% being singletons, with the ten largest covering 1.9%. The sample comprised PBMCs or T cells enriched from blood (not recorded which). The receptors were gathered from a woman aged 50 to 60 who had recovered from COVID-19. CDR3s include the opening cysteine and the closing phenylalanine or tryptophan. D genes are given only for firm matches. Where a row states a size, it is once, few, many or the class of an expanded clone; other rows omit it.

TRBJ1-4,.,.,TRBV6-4,CASRSPGRGEKLFF
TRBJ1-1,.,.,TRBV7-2,CASSLGSPAEAFF
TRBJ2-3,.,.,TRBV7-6,CASSLVWDKYTDTQYF
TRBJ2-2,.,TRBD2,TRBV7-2,CASSLGLAGATGELFF
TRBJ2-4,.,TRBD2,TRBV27,CASSPPGGERNIQYF
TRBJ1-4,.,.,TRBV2,CASGPFATNEKLFF
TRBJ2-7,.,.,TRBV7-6,CASSLFPDRGIYEQYF
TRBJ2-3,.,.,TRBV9,CASSFGGARTDTQYF
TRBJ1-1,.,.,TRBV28,CASTSGSFGGLYNEAFF
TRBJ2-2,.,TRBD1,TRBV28,CASSLPPGGAGTGELFF
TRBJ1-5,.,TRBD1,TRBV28,CASSLYRGSNQPQHF
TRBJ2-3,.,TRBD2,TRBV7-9,CASSLHGTSGRGADTQYF
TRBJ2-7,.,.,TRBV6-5,CASSYSKTDPSYEQYF
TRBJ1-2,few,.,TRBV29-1,CSGDTIYGYTF
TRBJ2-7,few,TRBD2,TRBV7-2,CASSPERLAGGPVEQYF
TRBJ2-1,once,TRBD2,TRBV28,CASRLTSGRVSEQFF
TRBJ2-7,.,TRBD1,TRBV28,CASSFGRGLEQYF
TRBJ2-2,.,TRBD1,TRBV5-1,CASSWDSSPTNFNTGELFF
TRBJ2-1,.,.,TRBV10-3,CAISAYAGSANEQFF
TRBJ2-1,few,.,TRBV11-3,CASSLEVANYNEQFF
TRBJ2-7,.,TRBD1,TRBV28,CASGSGTGGSYEQYF
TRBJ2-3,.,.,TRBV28,CASSFGMGTSTDTQYF
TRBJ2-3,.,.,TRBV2,CASRPLVGATDTQYF
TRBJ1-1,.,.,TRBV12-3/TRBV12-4,CASSLVRNTEAFF
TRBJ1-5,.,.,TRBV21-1,CASSRDTYSNQPQHF
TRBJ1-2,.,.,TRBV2,CASSVGRPANYGYTF
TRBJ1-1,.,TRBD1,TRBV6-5,CASSYSKGARTEAFF
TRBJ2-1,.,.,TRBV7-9,CASRRDSNTYNEQFF
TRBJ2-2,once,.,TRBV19,CASSSLLHYTGELFF
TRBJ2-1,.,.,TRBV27,CASSLSGGLSYNEQFF
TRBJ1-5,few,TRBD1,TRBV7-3,CASSPGQGDQPQHF
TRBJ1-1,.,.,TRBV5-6,CASSFFAGARKAFF
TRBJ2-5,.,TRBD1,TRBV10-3,CAIRPGQGYQETQYF
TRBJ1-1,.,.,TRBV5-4,CASRIDTGNTEAFF
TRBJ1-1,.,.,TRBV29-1,CSVGLGGNTEAFF
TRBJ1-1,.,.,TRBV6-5,CASSFSRGNTEAFF
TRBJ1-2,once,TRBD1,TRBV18,CASSPTGDGYTF
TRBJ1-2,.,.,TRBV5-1,CASSLGEVHNYGYTF
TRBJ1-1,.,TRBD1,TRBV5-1,CASSLAGGETEAFF
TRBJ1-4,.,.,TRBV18,CASSPVRRLDRPATNEKLFF
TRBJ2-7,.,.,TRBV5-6,CASSFGYAYEQYF
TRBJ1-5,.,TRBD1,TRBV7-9,CASSLGDRDSNQPQHF
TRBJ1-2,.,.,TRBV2,CASSELQGTYGYTF